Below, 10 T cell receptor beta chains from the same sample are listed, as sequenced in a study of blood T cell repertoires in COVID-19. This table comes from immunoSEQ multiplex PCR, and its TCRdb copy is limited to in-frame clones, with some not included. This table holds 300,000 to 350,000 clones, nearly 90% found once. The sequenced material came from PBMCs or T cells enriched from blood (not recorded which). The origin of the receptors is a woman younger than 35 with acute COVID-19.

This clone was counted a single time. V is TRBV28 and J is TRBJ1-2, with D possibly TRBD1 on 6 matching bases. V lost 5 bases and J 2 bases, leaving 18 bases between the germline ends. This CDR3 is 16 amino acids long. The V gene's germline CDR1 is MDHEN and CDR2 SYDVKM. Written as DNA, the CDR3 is TGTGCCAGCAGTACCGCAGCGGGGGGCCGAAACTATGGCTACACCTTC. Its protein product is CASSTAAGGRNYGYTF.

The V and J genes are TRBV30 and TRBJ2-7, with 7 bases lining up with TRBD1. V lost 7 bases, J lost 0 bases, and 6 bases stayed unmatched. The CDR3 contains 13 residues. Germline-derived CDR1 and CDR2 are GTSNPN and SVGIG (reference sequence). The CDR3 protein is CASTDRFSYEQYF. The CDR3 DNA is TGTGCCTCCACGGACAGGTTCTCCTACGAGCAGTACTTC. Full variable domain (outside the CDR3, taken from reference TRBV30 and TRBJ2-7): SQTIHQWPATLVQPVGSPLSLECTVEGTSNPNLYWYRQAAGRGLQLLFYSVGIGQISSEVPQNLSASRPQDRQFILSSKKLLLSDSGFYLCASTDRFSYEQYFGPGTRLTVT.

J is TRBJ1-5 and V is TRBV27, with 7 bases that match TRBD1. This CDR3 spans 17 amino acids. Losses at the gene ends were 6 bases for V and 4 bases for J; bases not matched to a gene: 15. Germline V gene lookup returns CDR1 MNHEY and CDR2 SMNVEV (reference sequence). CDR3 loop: CASSPPPRTGFNQPQHF. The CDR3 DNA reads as TGTGCCAGCAGCCCACCCCCCCGGACAGGTTTTAATCAGCCCCAGCATTTT.

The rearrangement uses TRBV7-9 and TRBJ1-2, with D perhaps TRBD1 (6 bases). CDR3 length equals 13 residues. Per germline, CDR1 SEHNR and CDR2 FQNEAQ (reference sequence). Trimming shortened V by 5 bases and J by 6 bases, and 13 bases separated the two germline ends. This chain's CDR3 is CASSPDRRDGYTF. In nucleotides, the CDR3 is TGTGCCAGCAGCCCAGACAGGCGGGATGGCTACACCTTC.

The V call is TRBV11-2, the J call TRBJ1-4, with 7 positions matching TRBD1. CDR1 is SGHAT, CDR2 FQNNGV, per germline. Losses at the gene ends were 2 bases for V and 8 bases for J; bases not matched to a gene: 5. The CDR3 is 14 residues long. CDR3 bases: TGTGCCAGCAGCTTATCACAGGGGTACGAAAAACTGTTTTTT. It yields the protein CASSLSQGYEKLFF.

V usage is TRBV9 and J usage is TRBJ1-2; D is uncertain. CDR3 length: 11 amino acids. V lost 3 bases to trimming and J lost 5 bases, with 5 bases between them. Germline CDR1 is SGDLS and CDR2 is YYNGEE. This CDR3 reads CASSGQYGYTF. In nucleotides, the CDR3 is TGTGCCAGCAGCGGACAATATGGCTACACCTTC.

CDR3 DNA sequence: TGTGCCGCCGGGGGGGAAGAGACCCAGTACTTC. Protein sequence: CAAGGEETQYF. The chain employs TRBV19 and TRBJ2-5, with 8 bases that match TRBD2. This CDR3 region has 11 residues. Germline CDR1 reads LNHDA; CDR2 reads SQIVND (reference sequence). J lost 3 bases, V lost 11 bases, and 2 bases had no gene match.

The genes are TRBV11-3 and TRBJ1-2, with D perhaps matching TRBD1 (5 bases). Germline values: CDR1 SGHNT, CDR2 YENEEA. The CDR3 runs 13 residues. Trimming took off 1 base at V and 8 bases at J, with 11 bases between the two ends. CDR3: CASSLGQGGGYTF. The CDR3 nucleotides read TGTGCCAGCAGCTTAGGGCAGGGAGGAGGCTACACCTTC.

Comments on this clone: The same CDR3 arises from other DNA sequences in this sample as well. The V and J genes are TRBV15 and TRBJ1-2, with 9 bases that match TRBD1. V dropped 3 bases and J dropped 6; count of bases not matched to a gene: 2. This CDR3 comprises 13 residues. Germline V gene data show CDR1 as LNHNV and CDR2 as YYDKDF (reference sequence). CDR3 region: CATSRGQGDGYTF. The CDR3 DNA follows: TGTGCCACCAGCAGGGGACAGGGTGATGGCTACACCTTC.

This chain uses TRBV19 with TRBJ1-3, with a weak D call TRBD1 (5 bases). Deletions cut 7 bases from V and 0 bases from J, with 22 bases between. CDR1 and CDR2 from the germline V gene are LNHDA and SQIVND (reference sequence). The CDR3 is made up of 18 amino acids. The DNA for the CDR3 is TGTGCCAGTATTCGGACAACGGAAGTACAAGCCTCTGGAAACACCATATATTTT. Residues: CASIRTTEVQASGNTIYF.